A selection of T cell receptor beta chains follows, all from one sample in a study of vaccination and CD4 T cells after COVID-19. Which antigens these TCRs recognize remains unknown. TCRdb fed the PCR reads into MiXCR, producing one record per CDR3 protein. The table includes about 16,000 distinct CDR3 sequences, roughly 53% detected once. Sequencing input: CD4+ T cells from blood, cultured in vitro. Source of these receptors: a human donor who had recovered from COVID-19. Both conserved end residues are trimmed from each CDR3. A D gene is named only where the DNA matches it firmly.

cdr3_length	v_call	d_call	j_call	cdr3_aa
16	TRBV27	TRBD1	TRBJ1-1	ASSLSGTGLLPDTEAF
12	TRBV2	TRBD1	TRBJ1-1	ASSEGQGFMALF
14	TRBV27	NA	TRBJ1-5	ASSPYRDRGNQPQH
11	TRBV20-1	NA	TRBJ1-5	SARDRSNQPQH
13	TRBV7-3	TRBD1	TRBJ1-1	ASSPSGGSNTEAF
12	TRBV15	NA	TRBJ2-4	ATSGLPGGGIQY
10	TRBV28	TRBD1	TRBJ2-7	ASTDRDYEQY
12	TRBV20-1	NA	TRBJ1-4	SARDTGSNEKLF
13	TRBV20-1	TRBD1	TRBJ2-1	SARAPGQGWDEQF
10	TRBV5-1	NA	TRBJ1-2	AEGRGLDGYT
15	TRBV24-1	TRBD1	TRBJ2-1	ATSEANRGPPYNEQF
12	TRBV10-3	NA	TRBJ1-3	AISEEGAGNTIY
11	TRBV6-1	NA	TRBJ1-2	ASGTDIDYGYT
14	TRBV25-1	TRBD1	TRBJ1-2	ASSELGRGASWGYT
14	TRBV20-1	TRBD2	TRBJ2-1	SASQSGGWAYNEQF
13	TRBV27	NA	TRBJ2-1	ASIPQLGINNEQF
12	TRBV5-6	NA	TRBJ2-7	ASSLGQISYEQY
14	TRBV7-6	NA	TRBJ2-3	ASSLITGEGTDTQY
12	TRBV24-1	TRBD1	TRBJ2-7	ATSSGTVPFEQY
13	TRBV7-2	TRBD1	TRBJ1-4	ASSPWSRGGEKLF
16	TRBV19	NA	TRBJ2-1	ASSMRQGYNYFYNEQF
11	TRBV19	NA	TRBJ2-5	ASSIVLKETQY
13	TRBV6-2/TRBV6-3	TRBD2	TRBJ2-7	ASSSSGRDSYEQY
13	TRBV19	TRBD1	TRBJ1-4	ASRNSGGAYEKLF
10	TRBV19	TRBD1	TRBJ1-2	ATKQGNYGYT
11	TRBV27	NA	TRBJ2-1	ASTREGYNEQF
14	TRBV7-2	NA	TRBJ2-1	ASSLGPPGAYNEQF
12	TRBV28	NA	TRBJ1-1	ASSLRTENTEAF
13	TRBV4-1	NA	TRBJ2-7	ASSQDVARYYEQY